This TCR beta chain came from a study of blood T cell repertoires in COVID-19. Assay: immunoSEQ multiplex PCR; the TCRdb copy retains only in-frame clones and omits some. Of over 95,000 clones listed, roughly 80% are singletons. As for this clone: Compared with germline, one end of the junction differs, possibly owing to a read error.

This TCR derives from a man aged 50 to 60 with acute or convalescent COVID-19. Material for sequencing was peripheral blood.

The CDR3 sequence is CATDRDRNAEAFF. In nucleotides, the CDR3 is TGTGCCACGGATCGGGACAGGAACGCTGAAGCTTTCTTT. The gene calls are TRBV15 and TRBJ1-1, with TRBD1 matching over 8 bases. The CDR3 contains 13 residues. Germline CDR1 reads LNHNV; CDR2 reads YYDKDF (reference sequence).